The 15 T cell receptor beta chains reported below all come from one sample, sequenced in a study of early T cells in non-severe SARS-CoV-2 infection. TCRdb re-derived calls from the 5' RACE reads in MiXCR, one entry per CDR3 protein. The sample has more than 65,000 distinct CDR3 sequences, approximately 13% seen once. Sequences were obtained from whole blood. The receptor source for this set is an adult who was a healthcare worker with PCR-confirmed SARS-CoV-2 infection or an uninfected control (not recorded which).

The V gene is TRBV20-1, the J gene TRBJ2-7, with a weak D call TRBD1 (6 bases). This CDR3 is built from 13 residues. The germline V gene encodes CDR1 DFQATT and CDR2 SNEGSKA (reference sequence). Trimming removed 5 bases at V and 3 bases at J, with 14 bases between. CDR3 DNA sequence: TGCAGTGCTGGACTGGACAGAAACTACGAGCAGTACTTC. The encoded protein is CSAGLDRNYEQYF.

This clonotype was seen ten or more times. The V gene is TRBV9, the J gene TRBJ1-4; 9 positions match TRBD1. From germline, CDR1 is SGDLS and CDR2 YYNGEE. The V gene end was trimmed by 4 bases and the J gene end by 8 bases; junction bases not matched to a gene: 12. The CDR3 is 16 residues long. The CDR3 protein is CASSPTRTGEVEKLFF. CDR3 nucleotide sequence: TGTGCCAGCAGCCCAACCCGGACAGGGGAAGTGGAAAAACTGTTTTTT.

In its sample, this clonotype was seen many times. This CDR3 reads CASSPLADGVNEQYF. The CDR3 coding sequence is TGTGCCAGCAGTCCTTTAGCGGACGGGGTTAACGAGCAGTACTTC. The chain employs TRBV12-3 or TRBV12-4 and TRBJ2-7; tentatively, D is TRBD2 (6 bases). The CDR3 loop spans 15 amino acids. Trimming left V 5 bases short and J 5 bases short, with 19 bases between.

This sequence joins TRBV2 and TRBJ1-5; possible D gene TRBD1, 5 bases. The CDR3 extends over 9 amino acids. Trimming removed 8 bases at V and 9 bases at J, with 5 bases between. CDR1 is SNHLY, CDR2 FYNNEI, per germline. DNA for the CDR3: TGTGCCAGCGGGGCGCCCCAGCATTTT. This encodes CASGAPQHF.

Points on this clonotype: One end of the junction does not line up with germline, which may come from a read error. This sequence joins TRBV7-2 and TRBJ2-7; the match to TRBD1 covers 8 bases. Per the germline V gene, CDR1 is SGHTA and CDR2 is FQGNSA. The CDR3 length is 14 residues. Here the CDR3 reads CASSSSLQGAPRCF. In DNA form, the CDR3 reads TGTGCCAGCAGCTCCTCCCTTCAGGGGGCCCCCAGGTGCTTC.

This clonotype was counted many times. V and J are TRBV7-2 and TRBJ2-7; 10 bases match TRBD2. V lost 2 bases, J lost 3 bases, and 4 bases stayed unmatched. Germline V lookup: CDR1 SGHTA, CDR2 FQGNSA. The CDR3 has 15 amino acids. CDR3 region: CASSLTSGNLYEQYF. CDR3 nucleotide sequence: TGTGCCAGCAGCTTAACTAGCGGGAACCTCTACGAGCAGTACTTC.

This clonotype has just a few counts. The chain couples TRBV14 to TRBJ1-4; the D is unclear. Germline lookup yields CDR1 SGHDN and CDR2 FVKESK. V shed 4 bases and J shed 0 bases, with 9 bases lying between them. There are 15 residues in the CDR3. The CDR3: CASSPRRATNEKLFF. CDR3 in DNA: TGTGCCAGCAGCCCCAGACGCGCAACTAATGAAAAACTGTTTTTT.

This clonotype came up many times. V is TRBV29-1 and J is TRBJ2-1; D is possibly TRBD2 (7 bases). Germline values: CDR1 SQVTM, CDR2 ANQGSEA. CDR3 length: 11 amino acids. V lost 7 bases to trimming and J lost 9 bases, with 13 bases between them. CDR3 bases: TGCAGCGCTGGGGGGGGCGCTGAGCAGTTCTTC. Its protein product is CSAGGGAEQFF.

This clonotype showed up just a few times. The V call is TRBV12-3 or TRBV12-4, the J call TRBJ1-3; D unresolved. CDR3 length: 14 amino acids. Trimming removed 1 base from V and 2 bases from J, with 6 bases in between. CDR3 sequence reads: CASSLEFAGNTIYF. The CDR3 DNA follows: TGTGCCAGCAGTTTAGAGTTTGCTGGAAACACCATATATTTT.

This clonotype has only one observation. The CDR3 region has the DNA TGCAGCGTTCGGGACTTGTACAGGGATGAGCAGTTCTTC. Amino acids: CSVRDLYRDEQFF. This chain links TRBV29-1 with TRBJ2-1; perhaps D is TRBD1 or TRBD2 (6 bases each). Germline-derived CDR1 and CDR2 are SQVTM and ANQGSEA. V shed 5 bases and J shed 8 bases, with 16 bases lying between them. The CDR3 extends over 13 amino acids.

This clonotype turned up a few times. This rearrangement joins TRBV29-1 to TRBJ2-7; 11 bases are a match to TRBD1. V trimming: 7 bases; J trimming: 2 bases; junction bases outside the gene matches: 10. CDR1 is SQVTM, CDR2 ANQGSEA, per germline. The CDR3 contains 15 residues. CDR3 region: CSAQAGDRGAYEQYF. CDR3 bases: TGCAGCGCCCAGGCCGGGGACAGGGGGGCCTACGAGCAGTACTTC.

This clonotype was counted many times. The CDR3 here is CASSLDRTHNEQFF. The CDR3 nucleotides are TGTGCCAGCAGTTTGGACAGGACACACAATGAGCAGTTCTTC. The gene calls are TRBV12-3 or TRBV12-4 and TRBJ2-1; TRBD1 matches 7 bases. The V and J ends lost 3 bases and 5 bases, in that order; junction bases with no gene match: 4. CDR3 length: 14 amino acids.

The V call is TRBV4-3, the J call TRBJ1-2, with D maybe TRBD1 (5 bases). The CDR3 sequence is 17 residues long. The germline V gene has CDR1 LGHNA and CDR2 YSLEER. V lost 2 bases and J 0 bases, leaving 16 bases between the germline ends. CDR3: CASSQKAGHLANYGYTF. The CDR3, as DNA: TGCGCCAGCAGCCAAAAGGCAGGGCACTTAGCTAACTATGGCTACACCTTC.

This clonotype was seen many times. This sequence joins TRBV27 and TRBJ2-1; TRBD2 matches at 10 bases. The germline V gene encodes CDR1 MNHEY and CDR2 SMNVEV (reference sequence). With V trimmed by 6 bases and J by 7 bases, 9 bases remained unmatched. The CDR3 contains 15 residues. CDR3 nucleotide sequence: TGTGCCAGCAGCACATATAGCGGGGGGTTGAATGAGCAGTTCTTC. Translated, it gives CASSTYSGGLNEQFF.

This clonotype was counted ten times or more. The chain carries TRBV29-1 and TRBJ1-4, with a tentative D call TRBD1 (5 bases). Germline assignment: CDR1 SQVTM and CDR2 ANQGSEA. The CDR3 is 12 amino acids. The V end lost 4 bases, the J end lost 5 bases, and 8 bases lay between the germline ends. Here the CDR3 DNA reads TGCAGCGTTGGCCGGGACAATGAAAAACTGTTTTTT. Residues: CSVGRDNEKLFF.